Shown below are 24 T cell receptor beta chains from a single sample sequenced in a study of cytomegalovirus exposure and HLA in healthy donors. Primers included in the PCR were 60 Vbeta and 13 Jbeta primers. Method: immunoSEQ multiplex PCR; TCRdb's copy keeps in-frame clones and lacks some. Among 100,000 or so clones, approximately 69% were seen once, and the ten largest hold approximately 3%. The source material was PBMCs. Receptors originate from a man younger than 45 in good health and CMV-seronegative.

The chain employs TRBV11-3 and TRBJ2-5, with TRBD1 identical over 10 bases. The J call is uncertain, as TRBJ2-7 better fits the DNA end. The V gene's germline CDR1 is SGHNT and CDR2 YENEEA. This CDR3 comprises 15 residues. The CDR3 loop reads CASRIGQGVSYEQYF. CDR3 nucleotide sequence: TGTGCCAGCAGAATCGGACAGGGGGTCTCCTACGAGCAGTACTTC.

This sequence joins TRBV9 and TRBJ2-1, with 8 bases identical to TRBD2. This CDR3 is 16 amino acids long. With V trimmed by 5 bases and J by 0 bases, 7 bases remained unmatched. Per germline, CDR1 SGDLS and CDR2 YYNGEE. CDR3 nucleotide sequence: TGTGCCAGCAGTGTAACTGGGACTAGCTCCTACAATGAGCAGTTCTTC. Encoded protein: CASSVTGTSSYNEQFF.

CDR3 nucleotide sequence: TGCGCCAGCAGCGGCCCCGCTCTGGGGACAGGGGTGATGAGCAATCAGCCCCAGCATTTT. Translating gives CASSGPALGTGVMSNQPQHF. This rearrangement joins TRBV10-1 to TRBJ1-5; 10 bases are shared with TRBD1. After removal of 6 bases from V and 1 base from J, the junction contained 18 bases not matched to a gene. Looked up from germline, CDR1 is WNHNN and CDR2 is SYGVQD (reference sequence). The CDR3 has 20 residues.

This clone was picked up a small number of times. The CDR3 sequence is CASSLEGLRDPINEQFF. Written as DNA, the CDR3 is TGTGCCAGCAGCTTAGAGGGGTTGCGGGACCCTATCAATGAGCAGTTCTTC. V usage is TRBV11-2 and J usage is TRBJ2-1, with D tentatively TRBD2 (6 bases). The V and J ends lost 0 bases and 6 bases respectively, with 18 bases between them. This CDR3 comprises 17 residues. CDR1 and CDR2 from the germline V gene are SGHAT and FQNNGV.

This sequence joins TRBV9 and TRBJ2-7; D is possibly TRBD2 (6 bases). Germline V gives CDR1 SGDLS, CDR2 YYNGEE. CDR3 length: 14 amino acids. V lost 4 bases, J lost 0 bases, and 11 bases lay in between. This chain's CDR3 is CASSPWDSSYEQYF. In DNA form, the CDR3 reads TGTGCCAGCAGCCCATGGGACTCCTCCTACGAGCAGTACTTC.

The chain carries TRBV25-1 and TRBJ1-2; 12 bases map to TRBD1. The J segment lost 3 bases and the V segment lost 4 bases, leaving 6 bases of the junction unmatched. CDR3 length equals 16 residues. Germline V gene lookup returns CDR1 MGHDK and CDR2 SYGVNS. DNA of the CDR3: TGTGCCAGCAGTGGGGACAGGGGGCGCGTGGACTATGGCTACACCTTC. Encoded protein: CASSGDRGRVDYGYTF.

Only one count was recorded for this clone. This chain uses TRBV2 with TRBJ1-2; tentative D call: TRBD1 (5 bases). The V gene's germline CDR1 is SNHLY and CDR2 FYNNEI. Trimming stripped 6 bases from V and 5 bases from J, with 10 bases between. This CDR3 comprises 12 residues. In nucleotides, the CDR3 is TGTGCCAGCAGCGTTGGGACTTATGGCTACACCTTC. This codes for CASSVGTYGYTF.

The chain links TRBV18 to TRBJ1-5; D is uncertain. The V and J ends lost 2 bases and 0 bases respectively, with 14 bases between them. The CDR3 sequence is 17 residues long. CDR1 KGHSH and CDR2 LQKENI come from the germline V gene. CDR3 amino acids: CASSPVADLYSNQPQHF. As DNA, the CDR3 is TGTGCCAGCTCACCAGTGGCAGATTTATATAGCAATCAGCCCCAGCATTTT.

The sample holds one count of this clone. The rearrangement joins TRBV9 to TRBJ2-5, with TRBD1 identical over 8 bases. The CDR3 consists of 16 residues. Losses at the gene ends were 3 bases for V and 5 bases for J; bases not matched to a gene: 12. Per the germline V gene, CDR1 is SGDLS and CDR2 is YYNGEE. For the CDR3, the DNA is TGTGCCAGCAGCGAACACCCCGGGACAGGTGGGGAGACCCAGTACTTC. It specifies CASSEHPGTGGETQYF.

V usage is TRBV18 and J usage is TRBJ2-3, with 9 bases lining up with TRBD2. Trimming cost V 3 bases and J 4 bases; bases outside gene matches: 17. Germline CDR1 and CDR2: KGHSH and LQKENI. The CDR3 runs to 19 residues. The chain's CDR3 is CASSPLNTVSREGSDTQYF. CDR3 DNA: TGTGCCAGCTCACCCTTGAACACGGTCTCGCGGGAGGGTTCAGATACGCAGTATTTT.

The chain is built from TRBV28 and TRBJ1-4; TRBD1 aligns across 9 bases. The CDR3 runs to 14 residues. Trimming removed 5 bases from V and 8 bases from J; junction bases left unmatched: 6. Germline-derived CDR1 and CDR2 are MDHEN and SYDVKM. CDR3 nucleotide sequence: TGTGCCAGCAGTGCGCGGACAGGGGAAGAAAAACTGTTTTTT. Its translation is CASSARTGEEKLFF.

The rearrangement joins TRBV7-2 to TRBJ2-1; 7 bases fit TRBD1. With 1 base clipped from V and 6 bases from J, the junction kept 15 bases outside the gene matches. CDR1 is SGHTA and CDR2 is FQGNSA in the germline V gene. CDR3 size: 18 residues. This CDR3 reads CASSLVDRFRPRTNEQFF. CDR3 nucleotide sequence: TGTGCCAGCAGCTTAGTGGACAGGTTCAGGCCTCGTACCAATGAGCAGTTCTTC.

The rearrangement links TRBV29-1 to TRBJ1-2, with TRBD1 matching over 8 bases. The V gene end was trimmed by 6 bases and the J gene end by 4 bases; junction bases not matched to a gene: 1. CDR3 length equals 11 residues. The germline V gene encodes CDR1 SQVTM and CDR2 ANQGSEA. CDR3 region: CSVTGGYGYTF. As DNA, the CDR3 is TGCAGCGTCACAGGGGGCTATGGCTACACCTTC.

This clone was recorded only once. The chain is built from TRBV5-1 and TRBJ1-4; D may be TRBD1 (5 bases). The CDR3 sequence is 13 residues long. Trimming shortened V by 4 bases and J by 7 bases, and 11 bases separated the two germline ends. Germline V gene lookup returns CDR1 SGHRS and CDR2 YFSETQ. CDR3 loop: CASSIGTVEKLFF. The CDR3 nucleotides are TGCGCCAGCAGCATCGGGACTGTTGAAAAACTGTTTTTT.

The chain carries TRBV9 and TRBJ2-2, with 7 nucleotides matching TRBD1. V was pared by 3 bases and J by 6 bases, with 17 bases of the junction left unmatched. The CDR3 is 18 amino acids. Germline V CDR1 and CDR2: SGDLS, YYNGEE. The CDR3 here is CASSGGELGQLVSGELFF. The DNA of the CDR3 is TGTGCCAGCAGCGGAGGAGAGTTGGGACAGTTGGTTTCCGGGGAGCTGTTTTTT. The entire variable domain, with the rest obtained from reference TRBV9 and TRBJ2-2, is as follows: DSGVTQTPKHLITATGQRVTLRCSPRSGDLSVYWYQQSLDQGLQFLIQYYNGEERAKGNILERFSAQQFPDLHSELNLSSLELGDSALYFCASSGGELGQLVSGELFFGEGSRLTVL.

The chain employs TRBV30 and TRBJ2-7; D unclear. The ends were cut back, 2 bases at V and 2 bases at J, with 10 bases in the middle. Germline-derived CDR1 and CDR2 are GTSNPN and SVGIG (reference sequence). This CDR3 comprises 13 residues. In DNA form, the CDR3 reads TGTGCCTGGAGTTTGACTCCTGCCTACGAGCAGTACTTC. This translates into CAWSLTPAYEQYF.

The chain links TRBV7-2 to TRBJ2-5, with TRBD1 identical over 11 bases. The J call is in doubt because the DNA end fits TRBJ2-7 better. Germline V gives CDR1 SGHTA, CDR2 FQGNSA. CDR3 length: 15 residues. The CDR3 here is CASSPGQGVPREQYF. DNA of the CDR3: TGTGCCAGCAGCCCGGGACAGGGGGTTCCTCGCGAGCAGTACTTC.

The chain couples TRBV2 to TRBJ2-3; D may be TRBD2 (5 bases). Trimming cost V 7 bases and J 0 bases, with 11 bases left between them. This CDR3 is 14 amino acids long. Germline V lookup: CDR1 SNHLY, CDR2 FYNNEI. CDR3 nucleotide sequence: TGTGCCAGCACCGGGATCACAAGCACAGATACGCAGTATTTT. Translation: CASTGITSTDTQYF.

The chain uses TRBV7-9 and TRBJ2-1, with D possibly being TRBD2 (5 bases). Trimming left V 3 bases short and J 6 bases short, with 9 bases between. The CDR3 extends over 13 amino acids. From germline, CDR1 is SEHNR and CDR2 FQNEAQ (reference sequence). The CDR3 nucleotides are TGTGCCAGCAGCTTCGACTACGGCAATGAGCAGTTCTTC. Protein product: CASSFDYGNEQFF.

The chain combines TRBV29-1 with TRBJ1-4, with TRBD1 identical over 12 bases. CDR3 size: 15 residues. Germline CDR1 SQVTM, CDR2 ANQGSEA. V dropped 6 bases and J dropped 2; count of bases not matched to a gene: 4. CDR3: CSVPGQGATNEKLFF. The CDR3, as DNA: TGCAGCGTCCCGGGACAGGGGGCGACTAATGAAAAACTGTTTTTT.

The chain recombines TRBV19 with TRBJ1-1; no definite D call. V was pared by 0 bases and J by 1 base, with 3 bases between. CDR3 length: 13 amino acids. Looked up from germline, CDR1 is LNHDA and CDR2 is SQIVND (reference sequence). CDR3 amino acids: CASSIEQNTEAFF. In DNA form, the CDR3 reads TGTGCCAGTAGTATAGAACAGAACACTGAAGCTTTCTTT.

This chain connects TRBV28 to TRBJ2-1; possibly TRBD2 for D (7 bases). V was clipped by 2 bases and J by 7 bases, with 12 bases between them. Germline V gives CDR1 MDHEN, CDR2 SYDVKM. The CDR3 extends over 14 amino acids. The DNA for the CDR3 is TGTGCCAGCAGTTTAGGGGGGAGGGGGAATGAGCAGTTCTTC. Its translation: CASSLGGRGNEQFF. Using reference TRBV28 and TRBJ2-1 for the parts outside the CDR3, the full variable domain is DVKVTQSSRYLVKRTGEKVFLECVQDMDHENMFWYRQDPGLGLRLIYFSYDVKMKEKGDIPEGYSVSREKKERFSLILESASTNQTSMYLCASSLGGRGNEQFFGPGTRLTVL.

J is TRBJ2-1 and V is TRBV6-4; D is undetermined. V lost 10 bases and J lost 0, with 10 bases in between. Germline loops: CDR1 MRHNA, CDR2 SNTAGT. The CDR3 sequence is 13 residues long. The CDR3 coding sequence is TGTGCCACCCTTTATATCTCCTACAATGAGCAGTTCTTC. Translated: CATLYISYNEQFF.

The gene calls are TRBV19 and TRBJ1-2, with TRBD1 identical over 8 bases. CDR1 is LNHDA and CDR2 is SQIVND in the germline V gene (reference sequence). The CDR3 runs to 16 residues. J was trimmed by 5 bases and V by 8 bases; bases with no gene match: 16. CDR3 sequence: CASHELSGGRDYGYTF. The DNA of the CDR3 is TGTGCCAGTCATGAACTCTCAGGGGGCAGGGATTATGGCTACACCTTC.